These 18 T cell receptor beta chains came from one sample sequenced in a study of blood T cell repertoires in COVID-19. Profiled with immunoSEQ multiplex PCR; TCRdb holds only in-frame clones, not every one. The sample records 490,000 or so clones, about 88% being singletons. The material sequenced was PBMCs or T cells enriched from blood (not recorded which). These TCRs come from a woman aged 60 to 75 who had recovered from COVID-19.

The CDR3 here is CASSHERGTGELFF. CDR3 bases: TGTGCCAGCAGCCATGAGAGGGGGACCGGGGAGCTGTTTTTT. The chain links TRBV4-2 to TRBJ2-2; D possibly corresponds to TRBD1 (6 bases). This CDR3 is built from 14 residues. The germline V gene encodes CDR1 LGHNA and CDR2 YNFKEQ. Trimming took off 3 bases at V and 5 bases at J, with 10 bases between the two ends.

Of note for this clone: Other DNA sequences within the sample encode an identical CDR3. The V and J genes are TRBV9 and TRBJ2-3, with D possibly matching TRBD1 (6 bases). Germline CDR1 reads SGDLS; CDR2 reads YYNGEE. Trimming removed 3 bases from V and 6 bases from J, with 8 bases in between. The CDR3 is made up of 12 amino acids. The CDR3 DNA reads TGTGCCAGCAGCGCCAGGGGTGATACGCAGTATTTT. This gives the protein CASSARGDTQYF.

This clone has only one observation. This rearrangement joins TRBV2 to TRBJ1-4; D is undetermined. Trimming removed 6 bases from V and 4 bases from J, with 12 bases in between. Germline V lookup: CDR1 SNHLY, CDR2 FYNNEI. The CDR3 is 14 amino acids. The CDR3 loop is CASRLRRNNEKLFF. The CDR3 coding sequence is TGTGCCAGCAGACTCCGGAGAAATAATGAAAAACTGTTTTTT.

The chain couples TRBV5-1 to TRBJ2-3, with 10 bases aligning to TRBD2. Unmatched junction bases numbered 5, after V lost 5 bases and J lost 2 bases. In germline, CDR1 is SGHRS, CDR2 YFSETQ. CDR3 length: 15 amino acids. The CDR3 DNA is TGCGCCAGCAGAGCGGGGGGGGCCTTCACAGATACGCAGTATTTT. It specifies CASRAGGAFTDTQYF.

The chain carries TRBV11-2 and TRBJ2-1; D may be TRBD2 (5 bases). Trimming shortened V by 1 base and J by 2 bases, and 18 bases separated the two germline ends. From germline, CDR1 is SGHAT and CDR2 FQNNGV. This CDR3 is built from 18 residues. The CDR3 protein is CASSLVPPGEKAYNEQFF. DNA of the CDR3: TGTGCCAGCAGCTTAGTACCTCCCGGGGAGAAGGCCTACAATGAGCAGTTCTTC.

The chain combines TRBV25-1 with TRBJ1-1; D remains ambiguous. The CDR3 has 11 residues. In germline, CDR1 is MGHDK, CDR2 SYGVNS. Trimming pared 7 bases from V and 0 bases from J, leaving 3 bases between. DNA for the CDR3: TGTGCCAGCACCTTGAACACTGAAGCTTTCTTT. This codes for CASTLNTEAFF. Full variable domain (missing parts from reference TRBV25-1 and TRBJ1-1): EADIYQTPRYLVIGTGKKITLECSQTMGHDKMYWYQQDPGMELHLIHYSYGVNSTEKGDLSSESTVSRIRTEHFPLTLESARPSHTSQYLCASTLNTEAFFGQGTRLTVV.

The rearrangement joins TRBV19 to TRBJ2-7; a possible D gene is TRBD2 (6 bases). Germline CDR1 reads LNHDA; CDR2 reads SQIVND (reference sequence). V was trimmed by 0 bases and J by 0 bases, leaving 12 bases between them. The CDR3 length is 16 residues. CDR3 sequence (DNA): TGTGCCAGTAGTATAGACGAAGGGAGGTTCTCCTACGAGCAGTACGTC. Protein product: CASSIDEGRFSYEQYV.

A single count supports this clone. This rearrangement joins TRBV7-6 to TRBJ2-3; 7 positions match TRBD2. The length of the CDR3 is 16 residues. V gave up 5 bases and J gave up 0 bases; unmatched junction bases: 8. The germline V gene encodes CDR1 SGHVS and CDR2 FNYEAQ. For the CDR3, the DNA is TGTGCCAGCAGCAAACGAGCGGGGACTAGCACAGATACGCAGTATTTT. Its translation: CASSKRAGTSTDTQYF.

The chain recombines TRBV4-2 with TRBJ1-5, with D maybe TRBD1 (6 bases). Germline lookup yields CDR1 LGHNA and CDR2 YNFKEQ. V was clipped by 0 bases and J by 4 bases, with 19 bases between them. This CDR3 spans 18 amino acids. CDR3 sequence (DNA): TGTGCCAGCAGCCAAGATCCTATTGGACAAAGGGGGAATCAGCCCCAGCATTTT. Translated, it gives CASSQDPIGQRGNQPQHF.

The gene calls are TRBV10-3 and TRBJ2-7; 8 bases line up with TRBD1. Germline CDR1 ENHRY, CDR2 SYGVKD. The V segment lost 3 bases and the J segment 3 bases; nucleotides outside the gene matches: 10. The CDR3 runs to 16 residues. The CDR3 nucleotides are TGTGCCATCAGTGACTCGAGGGACAGGCCGTTCTACGAGCAGTACGTC. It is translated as CAISDSRDRPFYEQYV.

The CDR3 spells CASSGGQLGGSPLHF. The CDR3 DNA follows: TGTGCCAGCAGCGGGGGTCAGCTGGGGGGTTCACCCCTCCACTTT. The gene calls are TRBV9 and TRBJ1-6; D may be TRBD1 (5 bases). CDR1 SGDLS and CDR2 YYNGEE come from the germline V gene. The V gene lost 3 bases and the J gene lost 9 bases, with 16 bases spanning the gap. This CDR3 is 15 amino acids long.

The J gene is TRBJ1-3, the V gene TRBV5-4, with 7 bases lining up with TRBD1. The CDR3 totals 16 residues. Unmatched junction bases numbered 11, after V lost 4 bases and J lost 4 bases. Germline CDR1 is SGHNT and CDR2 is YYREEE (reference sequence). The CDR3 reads CASSPPPGTEGNTIYF. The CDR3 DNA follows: TGTGCCAGCAGCCCCCCCCCGGGGACAGAGGGAAACACCATATATTTT.

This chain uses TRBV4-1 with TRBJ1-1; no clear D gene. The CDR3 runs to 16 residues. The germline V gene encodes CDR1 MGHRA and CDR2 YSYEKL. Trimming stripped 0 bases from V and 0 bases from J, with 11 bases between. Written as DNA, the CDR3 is TGCGCCAGCAGCCAAGATCCGTCAGGTCTGAACACTGAAGCTTTCTTT. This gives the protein CASSQDPSGLNTEAFF.

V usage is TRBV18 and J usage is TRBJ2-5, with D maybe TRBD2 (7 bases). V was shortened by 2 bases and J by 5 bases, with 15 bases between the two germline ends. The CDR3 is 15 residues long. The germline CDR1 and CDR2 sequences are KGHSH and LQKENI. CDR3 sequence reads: CASSPSAGARETQYF. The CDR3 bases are TGTGCCAGCTCACCATCGGCGGGGGCTCGGGAGACCCAGTACTTC. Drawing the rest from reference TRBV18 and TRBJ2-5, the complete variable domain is NAGVMQNPRHLVRRRGQEARLRCSPMKGHSHVYWYRQLPEEGLKFMVYLQKENIIDESGMPKERFSAEFPKEGPSILRIQQVVRGDSAAYFCASSPSAGARETQYFGPGTRLLVL.

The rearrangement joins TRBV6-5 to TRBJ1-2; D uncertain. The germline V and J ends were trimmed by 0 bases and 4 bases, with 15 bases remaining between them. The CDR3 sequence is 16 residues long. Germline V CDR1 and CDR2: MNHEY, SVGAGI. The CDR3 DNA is TGTGCCAGCAGTTACTCCGCCTCACAGCAATTCTATGGCTACACCTTC. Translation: CASSYSASQQFYGYTF.

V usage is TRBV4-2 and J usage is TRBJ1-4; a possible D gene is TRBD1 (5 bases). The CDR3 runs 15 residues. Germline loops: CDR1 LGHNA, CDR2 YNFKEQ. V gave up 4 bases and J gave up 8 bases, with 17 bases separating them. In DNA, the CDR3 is TGTGCCAGCAGCCCACGTGGGGGGGAGAGGGAAAAACTGTTTTTT. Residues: CASSPRGGEREKLFF.

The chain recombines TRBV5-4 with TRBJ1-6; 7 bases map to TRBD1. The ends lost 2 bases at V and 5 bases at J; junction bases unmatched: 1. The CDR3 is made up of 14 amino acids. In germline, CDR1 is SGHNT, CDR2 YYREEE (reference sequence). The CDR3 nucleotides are TGTGCCAGCAGCTTCGACAGGGATAATTCACCCCTCCACTTT. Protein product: CASSFDRDNSPLHF.

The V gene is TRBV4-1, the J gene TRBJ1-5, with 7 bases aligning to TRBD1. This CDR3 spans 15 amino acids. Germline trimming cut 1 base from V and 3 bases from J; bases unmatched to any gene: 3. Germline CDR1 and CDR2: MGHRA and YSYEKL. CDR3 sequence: CASSQGQGYNQPQHF. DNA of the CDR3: TGCGCCAGCAGCCAAGGACAGGGTTACAATCAGCCCCAGCATTTT.